The 21 T cell receptor beta chains in this list originate from one sample, sequenced in a study of vaccination and CD4 T cells after COVID-19. Once obtained from cultured CD4+ T cells, the DNA was sequenced using the Oncomine TCR Beta short-read assay. In TCRdb, the PCR reads were re-called with MiXCR into one record per CDR3 protein. The table has about 5,700 distinct CDR3 sequences, roughly 27% seen once. For these TCRs, the target antigens are not known. Treatment noted: approximately 9-day PBMC culture with coronavirus spike peptide pools or control peptides (ViraFEST assay). CD4+ T cells that came from the unexposed donor were collected before the COVID-19 pandemic (2011-2018). Sequenced input: CD4+ T cells from blood, cultured in vitro. The source is a human donor in good health.

Comment on this clonotype: This CDR3 fails to terminate in the conserved phenylalanine or tryptophan, so it likely reflects a read error. This sequence joins TRBV15 and TRBJ2-5, with D hard to call. This CDR3 region has 12 residues. Germline CDR1 is LNHNV and CDR2 is YYDKDF (reference sequence). V was cut by 0 bases and J by 5 bases, with 4 bases left in between. The CDR3 protein is CATSRDLETQYY. The CDR3 DNA reads as TGTGCCACCAGCAGAGATCTGGAGACCCAGTACTAC.

The chain is built from TRBV6-7 and TRBJ1-2; possibly TRBD1 for D (5 bases). TRBV6-7 is an ORF, with its function uncertain. This CDR3 is 14 amino acids long. V was cut by 8 bases and J by 4 bases, with 17 bases left in between. CDR3 coding DNA: TGTGCCAGCGAGTTAAGGGGAGCTTGCTATGGCTACACCTTC. Translation gives CASELRGACYGYTF.

CDR3 DNA: TGTGCCAGCAGTGTCCTTGAGAGGGCTTTCTTT. Amino acid sequence: CASSVLERAFF. The rearrangement joins TRBV6-1 to TRBJ1-1; D uncertain. Looked up from germline, CDR1 is MNHNS and CDR2 is SASEGT. The length of the CDR3 is 11 residues. With 4 bases removed from V and 11 bases from J, the gap between germline ends came to 11 bases.

Judged by abundance, this clonotype is medium-sized. This chain's CDR3 is CASSGQVDGYTF. In DNA form, the CDR3 reads TGTGCCAGCAGTGGACAGGTGGATGGCTACACCTTC. The genes are TRBV6-1 and TRBJ1-2, with a weak D call TRBD1 (6 bases). Germline V lookup: CDR1 MNHNS, CDR2 SASEGT. V was clipped by 4 bases and J by 6 bases, with 9 bases between them. The length of the CDR3 is 12 residues.

CDR3 coding DNA: TGTGCCAGCAGTAGTACGGGGGCGGACTATGGCTACACCTTC. Residues: CASSSTGADYGYTF. The chain carries TRBV6-4 and TRBJ1-2; D may be TRBD1 (6 bases). CDR3 size: 14 residues. The germline V gene encodes CDR1 MRHNA and CDR2 SNTAGT. The ends were cut back, 5 bases at V and 3 bases at J, with 13 bases in the middle.

This chain links TRBV18 with TRBJ1-2; D might be TRBD1 (6 bases). From germline, CDR1 is KGHSH and CDR2 LQKENI. The V end was cut by 4 bases, the J end by 2 bases, with 8 bases between. CDR3 length: 13 residues. Written as DNA, the CDR3 is TGTGCCAGCTCACGGGACATGAACTATGGCTACACCTTC. Encoded protein: CASSRDMNYGYTF.

The chain employs TRBV7-2 and TRBJ1-1; no firm D call. Germline V lookup: CDR1 SGHTA, CDR2 FQGNSA. The V gene lost 2 bases and the J gene lost 3 bases, with 7 bases spanning the gap. The CDR3 is made up of 13 amino acids. The DNA of the CDR3 is TGTGCCAGCAGCTTACGGGGTCACACTGAAGCTTTCTTT. Its protein product is CASSLRGHTEAFF.

The genes are TRBV9 and TRBJ1-2; the D gene is possibly TRBD1 (5 bases). V was cut by 4 bases and J by 6 bases, with 13 bases left in between. The germline V gene encodes CDR1 SGDLS and CDR2 YYNGEE. The CDR3 length is 13 residues. CDR3 DNA sequence: TGTGCCAGCAGCAAGGGGACGGGGGATGGCTACACCTTC. Protein product: CASSKGTGDGYTF.

This clonotype has a handful of counts. V gene TRBV6-1 combines with J gene TRBJ1-2; TRBD1 matches at 8 bases. Germline V lookup: CDR1 MNHNS, CDR2 SASEGT. The CDR3 runs 15 residues. Trimming took 7 bases from V and 6 from J; bases not matched to a gene: 13. This CDR3 reads CASTRGRGRVNGYTF. In DNA, the CDR3 is TGTGCCAGCACGAGGGGCAGGGGGCGAGTTAATGGCTACACCTTC.

This clonotype is judged medium-sized. This chain links TRBV25-1 with TRBJ1-2, with D hard to call. There are 18 residues in the CDR3. Germline CDR1 MGHDK, CDR2 SYGVNS. Deletions cut 4 bases from V and 1 base from J, with 22 bases between. This chain's CDR3 is CASSGPTRQEGNNYGYTF. DNA for the CDR3: TGTGCCAGCAGTGGACCCACACGACAAGAAGGGAATAACTATGGCTACACCTTC.

This clonotype was seen more than once but under ten times. The rearrangement joins TRBV7-2 to TRBJ1-2; TRBD1 might be the D (6 bases). CDR1 is SGHTA and CDR2 is FQGNSA in the germline V gene. The CDR3 covers 15 residues. The germline V and J ends were trimmed by 1 base and 0 bases, with 9 bases remaining between them. In nucleotides, the CDR3 is TGTGCCAGCAGCTTAGATTCAGGGGCTAACTATGGCTACACCTTC. It is translated as CASSLDSGANYGYTF.

The V call is TRBV6-1, the J call TRBJ2-7; D may correspond to TRBD1 or TRBD2 (5 bases each). Germline V gene sequence: CDR1 MNHNS, CDR2 SASEGT. Trimming took 6 bases from V and 4 from J, leaving 13 bases between them. The CDR3 runs 13 residues. The CDR3 DNA sequence: TGTGCCAGCAGCTCTCAGGGACCTTACGAGCAGTACTTC. Amino acid sequence: CASSSQGPYEQYF.

V and J are TRBV11-1 and TRBJ2-1, with D possibly TRBD1 on 5 matching bases. Trimming stripped 2 bases from V and 3 bases from J, with 14 bases between. The germline V gene encodes CDR1 SGHAT and CDR2 FQDESV (reference sequence). This CDR3 spans 16 amino acids. CDR3 coding DNA: TGTGCCAGCAGCTTACGCGGCAGGGCTGGCTACAATGAGCAGTTCTTC. Amino acid sequence: CASSLRGRAGYNEQFF.

This clonotype occurred a few times. The chain joins TRBV7-7 to TRBJ1-1, with a tentative D call TRBD1 (6 bases). Germline values: CDR1 SSHAT, CDR2 FNYEAQ (reference sequence). Trimming pared 6 bases from V and 2 bases from J, leaving 10 bases between. The CDR3 is made up of 13 amino acids. The CDR3 region has the DNA TGTGCCAGCAGTCGACAGGTTAACACTGAAGCTTTCTTT. This translates into CASSRQVNTEAFF.

The DNA for the CDR3 is TGTGCCAGCAGTTACCCCTTAAGGACAGGGGAAGTCTACGAGCAGTACTTC. Amino acid sequence: CASSYPLRTGEVYEQYF. The rearrangement joins TRBV6-2 or TRBV6-3 to TRBJ2-7, with TRBD1 matching 9 bases. The CDR3 extends over 17 amino acids. The germline gives CDR1 MNHEY, CDR2 SVGEGT. V shed 2 bases and J 3 bases; nucleotides not matched to a gene: 11.

This clonotype was seen a few times. The chain employs TRBV7-9 and TRBJ1-2; 8 bases are shared with TRBD1. Unmatched junction bases numbered 4, after V lost 2 bases and J lost 8 bases. From germline, CDR1 is SEHNR and CDR2 FQNEAQ (reference sequence). This CDR3 region has 13 residues. CDR3 residues: CASSLQGAGGYTF. The CDR3 nucleotides read TGTGCCAGCAGCTTACAGGGGGCAGGAGGCTACACCTTC.

By proportion, this clonotype is medium-sized. The genes are TRBV6-1 and TRBJ1-1; tentatively, D is TRBD1 (6 bases). CDR3 length equals 13 residues. Germline V gene lookup returns CDR1 MNHNS and CDR2 SASEGT. Trimming took 6 bases from V and 4 from J, leaving 12 bases between them. DNA of the CDR3: TGTGCCAGCAGGACAGGTAATAGCACTGAAGCTTTCTTT. This encodes CASRTGNSTEAFF.

This clonotype was counted between two and nine times. V gene TRBV20-1 combines with J gene TRBJ1-3; D is undetermined. CDR1 is DFQATT, CDR2 SNEGSKA, per germline (reference sequence). The CDR3 sequence is 14 residues long. V lost 6 bases, J lost 0 bases, and 12 bases lay in between. The CDR3 nucleotides read TGCAGTGCCCACGGTGGGGTCTCTGGAAACACCATATATTTT. Protein sequence: CSAHGGVSGNTIYF.

The rearrangement uses TRBV11-1 and TRBJ2-5; a weak D match, TRBD2 (6 bases). There are 16 residues in the CDR3. CDR1 is SGHAT and CDR2 is FQDESV in the germline V gene (reference sequence). V lost 5 bases and J lost 1, with 17 bases in between. The CDR3 loop reads CASSLRTTRFQETQYF. CDR3 in DNA: TGTGCCAGCAGCCTCCGGACTACACGATTCCAAGAGACCCAGTACTTC.

The table lists this clonotype with a few counts. The genes are TRBV27 and TRBJ1-2; maybe TRBD1 (6 bases). V dropped 3 bases and J dropped 8 bases, with 16 bases sitting between them. CDR1 and CDR2 (germline): MNHEY, SMNVEV (reference sequence). CDR3 length: 14 residues. CDR3 DNA: TGTGCCAGCAGTTTCGCAGGGGCGGGAAGAGGCTACACCTTC. This sequence encodes CASSFAGAGRGYTF.

The sample holds a few counts of this clonotype. The genes are TRBV6-4 and TRBJ2-2; D ambiguous. The CDR3 covers 13 residues. V was shortened by 3 bases and J by 4 bases, with 6 bases between the two germline ends. The germline V gene encodes CDR1 MRHNA and CDR2 SNTAGT. Written as DNA, the CDR3 is TGTGCCAGCAGTGAGGTTGGCACCGGGGAGCTGTTTTTT. It yields the protein CASSEVGTGELFF.